This T cell receptor (beta chain) derives from a study of blood T cell repertoires in COVID-19. Study-wide background: Samples taken during acute and convalescent COVID-19 were collected in the United States, Italy and Spain. In each case, the material was cDNA or gDNA derived from T cells, B-cell-depleted T cells, or PBMCs.

Under the authors' procedure: Reference gene primers were amplified, and this amplification served to estimate nucleated cell counts. TCRdb's table, derived via immunoSEQ multiplex PCR, lists solely in-frame clones and lacks some. V, J and clone size derive from that table, while D and trimming were established from the DNA sequence. The sample holds roughly 150,000 clones, 84% seen once. CDR1 is SGHTS, CDR2 YDEGEE, per germline. V dropped 4 bases and J dropped 0 bases, with 10 bases sitting between them. CDR3 length: 15 residues. Sequencing was performed on peripheral blood. This receptor was obtained from a human donor in a cohort sampled during active COVID-19. This sequence joins TRBV5-8 and TRBJ1-4; D may be TRBD1 (5 bases). CDR3 bases: TGTGCCAGCAGCGTGGGGCTTGCAACTAATGAAAAACTGTTTTTT. Its translation is CASSVGLATNEKLFF. Full variable domain (rest looked up from reference TRBV5-8 and TRBJ1-4): EAGVTQSPTHLIKTRGQQATLRCSPISGHTSVYWYQQALGLGLQFLLWYDEGEERNRGNFPPRFSGRQFPNYSSELNVNALELEDSALYLCASSVGLATNEKLFFGSGTQLSVL.